The clone carrying this T cell receptor (beta chain) was counted only a few times. Antigen: not known. These data come from a study of beta chain features in type 1 diabetes. Deletions cut 4 bases from V and 3 bases from J, with 9 bases between. CDR1 and CDR2 (germline): ENHRY, SYGVKD. The CDR3 runs to 13 residues. Study-wide points: There was a moderate but significant shortening of TCRB CDR3s in all four CD4+ subsets of Type 1 diabetes patients.

Expressed TCRB transcripts got sequenced, as all isolated RNA was reverse transcribed. The protocol was immunoSEQ multiplex PCR, while the TCRdb copy is restricted to in-frame clones and leaves out a portion. Of around 46,000 clones in the sample, approximately 40% are singletons; the top ten hold roughly 0.13%. The sequenced sample consisted of stem cell memory CD4+ T cells from blood. The TCR was taken from a young man with type 1 diabetes. The chain has TRBV10-3 and TRBJ1-2, with no clear D. In DNA form, the CDR3 reads TGTGCCATCAGTGGACGGGGTGACTATGGCTACACCTTC. As protein: CAISGRGDYGYTF.